These 9 T cell receptor beta chains were sequenced from one sample in a study of tissue T cells after allogeneic stem cell transplantation. The time point here: mouse harvest day 7 after allogeneic transplant. Each mouse received 10^7 T-cell-depleted marrow cells plus 10^6 splenic CD5+ T cells by tail vein. Libraries were prepared by immunoSEQ multiplex PCR; TCRdb keeps only in-frame clonotypes and omits some of them. The table includes 5,500 to 7,000 clones, 40% to 55% detected once. Sequenced: gut tissue. Receptors were obtained from a female BALB/c mouse given C57BL/6 T cells with graft-versus-host disease after an allogeneic hematopoietic cell transplant.

This clone was seen more than once but under ten times. These gene names are mouse names. The CDR3 end falls 1 residue outside the read, so it is completed with the germline J gene. The rearrangement uses TRBV26 and TRBJ1-3; D perhaps matches TRBD1 (5 bases). CDR1 and CDR2 from the germline V gene are KGHPV and FQNQEV (reference sequence). The CDR3 covers 14 residues. Trimming removed 2 bases from V and 2 bases from J, with 7 bases in between. The CDR3 bases that were read are TGTGCCAGCAGTCTGCCAGGGACTGGAAATACGCTCTAT. Translating it yields CASSLPGTGNTLY. The CDR3, in full, reads CASSLPGTGNTLYF.

There are a few counts of this clone. The genes are named according to mouse. The CDR3 end falls 1 residue outside the read, so it is completed with the germline J gene. The chain uses TRBV16 and TRBJ2-5; weak D call: TRBD2 (6 bases). The length of the CDR3 is 13 residues. Germline values: CDR1 SGHSA, CDR2 FRNQAP. Trimming took 1 base from V and 6 from J, leaving 8 bases between them. CDR3 DNA (partial): TGTGCAAGCAGCTTAGGGGGGGAGGACACCCAGTAC. Translation gives CASSLGGEDTQY. The whole CDR3 is CASSLGGEDTQYF.

Regarding this clone: Gene names are the mouse ones. The read halts 1 residue ahead of the CDR3 end, with the missing end drawn from the germline J gene. The J gene is TRBJ1-1, the V gene TRBV19; 11 bases map to TRBD1. The V segment lost 0 bases and the J segment 4 bases; nucleotides outside the gene matches: 2. The CDR3 spans 15 residues. Germline V gene lookup returns CDR1 FNHDT and CDR2 SITEND (reference sequence). The sequenced part of the CDR3 DNA is TGTGCCAGCAGTATAGGGACAGGGGGCAGCACAGAAGTCTTC. Amino acids: CASSIGTGGSTEVF. The whole CDR3 reads CASSIGTGGSTEVFF.

This clone was seen only a few times. Mouse germline and gene names are used. With the read ending 1 residue before the CDR3 end, the germline J gene is used to fill in that end. The V gene is TRBV16, the J gene TRBJ2-7; D tentatively fits TRBD1 or TRBD2 (5 bases each). Deletions cut 0 bases from V and 6 bases from J, with 6 bases between. From germline, CDR1 is SGHSA and CDR2 FRNQAP. The CDR3 contains 12 residues. The CDR3 reads CASSLEGVEQYF. The sequenced part of the CDR3 DNA is TGTGCAAGCAGCTTAGAGGGGGTTGAACAGTAC.

Details on this clone: Gene names and germline match the mouse. The read comes to an end 1 residue before the CDR3 does, leaving the germline J gene to fill in the end. This chain uses TRBV23 with TRBJ2-4; the listed D gene, TRBD2, was not tested against the DNA. Germline loops: CDR1 KGHTA, CDR2 FQNQQP. The CDR3 length is 15 residues. CDR3 sequence: CSSSQSGGSQNTLYF. The CDR3 bases that were read are TGCTCCAGCAGTCAATCGGGGGGTAGTCAAAACACCTTGTAC.

This clone showed up just a few times. Mouse gene names and germline throughout. Read coverage stops 1 residue before the CDR3 terminus; the germline J gene supplies the remainder. The rearrangement links TRBV13-3 to TRBJ2-7; 10 bases align to TRBD2. In germline, CDR1 is NNHDY, CDR2 SYVADS. This CDR3 has 14 residues. V lost 0 bases to trimming and J lost 4 bases; unmatched junction nucleotides: 1. CDR3 bases read: TGTGCCAGCAGTGATGCTGGGGGGGCGTATGAACAGTAC. Translating it yields CASSDAGGAYEQY. From start to end, the CDR3 is CASSDAGGAYEQYF.

Points on this clone: Mouse gene names and germline throughout. Read data end 1 residue before the CDR3 end; the end is taken from the germline J gene. The chain recombines TRBV26 with TRBJ2-3; D is ambiguous. Between the trimmed V and J ends, which lost 0 bases and 0 bases, there was a span of 4 bases. There are 14 residues in the CDR3. The germline V gene has CDR1 KGHPV and CDR2 FQNQEV (reference sequence). The part of the CDR3 DNA that was read is TGTGCCAGCAGTCTGTCTATTAGTGCAGAAACGCTGTAT. It codes for CASSLSISAETLY. The full-length CDR3 reads as CASSLSISAETLYF.

In this sample, this clone turned up a few times. Gene names and germline refer to mouse. Sequencing ends 1 residue short of the CDR3 end; the germline J gene provides the rest. V and J are TRBV4 and TRBJ2-4; D is possibly TRBD2 (6 bases). Trimming stripped 5 bases from V and 7 bases from J, with 10 bases between. There are 12 residues in the CDR3. Germline V gene data show CDR1 as LGHDT and CDR2 as YNNKQL (reference sequence). Incomplete CDR3 DNA: TGTGCCAGCAGCCTCCGGGGGGACACCTTGTAC. Its translation: CASSLRGDTLY. In full, the CDR3 is CASSLRGDTLYF.

Notes on this clone: Gene names follow the mouse nomenclature. The read falls 1 residue short of the CDR3 end, and the missing part is taken from the germline J gene. The V call is TRBV19, the J call TRBJ2-5; 10 nucleotides match TRBD2. V shed 2 bases, J shed 2 bases, and the junction held 5 bases outside the gene matches. The length of the CDR3 is 16 residues. Germline V CDR1 and CDR2: FNHDT, SITEND (reference sequence). CDR3 protein: CASSIRLGGVQDTQYF. The sequenced part of the CDR3 DNA is TGTGCCAGCAGTATCCGACTGGGGGGAGTCCAAGACACCCAGTAC. The whole variable domain, remainder taken from reference TRBV19 and TRBJ2-5, is GGIITQTPKFLIGQEGQKLTLKCQQNFNHDTMYWYRQDSGKGLRLIYYSITENDLQKGDLSEGYDASREKKSSFSLTVTSAQKNEMAVFLCASSIRLGGVQDTQYFGPGTRLLVL.